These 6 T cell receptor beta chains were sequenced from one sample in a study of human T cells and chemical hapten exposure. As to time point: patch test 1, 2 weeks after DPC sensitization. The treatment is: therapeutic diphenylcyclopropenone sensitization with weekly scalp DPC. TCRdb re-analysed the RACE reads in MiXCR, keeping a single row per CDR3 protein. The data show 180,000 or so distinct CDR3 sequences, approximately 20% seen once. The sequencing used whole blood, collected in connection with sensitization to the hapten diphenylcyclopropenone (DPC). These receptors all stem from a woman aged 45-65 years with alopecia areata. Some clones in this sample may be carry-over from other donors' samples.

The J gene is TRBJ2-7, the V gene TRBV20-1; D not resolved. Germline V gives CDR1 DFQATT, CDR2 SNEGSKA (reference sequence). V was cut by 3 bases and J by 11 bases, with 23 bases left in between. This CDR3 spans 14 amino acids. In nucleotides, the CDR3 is TGCAGTGCTAGCCTTTCGCAGCTCAACCTTAGGGAGTACTTC. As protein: CSASLSQLNLREYF.

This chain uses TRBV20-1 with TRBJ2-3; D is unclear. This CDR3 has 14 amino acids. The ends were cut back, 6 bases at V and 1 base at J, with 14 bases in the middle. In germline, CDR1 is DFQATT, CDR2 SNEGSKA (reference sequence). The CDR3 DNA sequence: TGCAGTGCGAAAACGAGTAGGGGCACAGATACGCAGTATTTT. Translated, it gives CSAKTSRGTDTQYF.

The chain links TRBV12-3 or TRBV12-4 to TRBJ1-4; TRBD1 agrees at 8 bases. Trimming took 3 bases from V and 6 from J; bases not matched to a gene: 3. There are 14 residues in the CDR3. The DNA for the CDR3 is TGTGCCAGCAGTTTCGGACAGGGAGATGAAAAACTGTTTTTT. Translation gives CASSFGQGDEKLFF.

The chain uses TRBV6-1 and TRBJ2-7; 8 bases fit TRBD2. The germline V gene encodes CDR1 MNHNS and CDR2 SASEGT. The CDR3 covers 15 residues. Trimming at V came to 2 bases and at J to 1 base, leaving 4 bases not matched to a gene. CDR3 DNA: TGTGCCAGCAGTGAACGGGTAGCGGGGTCCTACGAGCAGTACTTC. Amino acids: CASSERVAGSYEQYF.

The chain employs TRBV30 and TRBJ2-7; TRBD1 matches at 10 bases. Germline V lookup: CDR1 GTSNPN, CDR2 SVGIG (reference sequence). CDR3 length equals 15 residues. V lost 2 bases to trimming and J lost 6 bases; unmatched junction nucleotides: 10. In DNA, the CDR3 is TGTGCCTGGAGTAAAGGGACAGGGGTGAGCGGCGAGCAGTACTTC. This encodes CAWSKGTGVSGEQYF.

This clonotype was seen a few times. The CDR3 DNA reads TGTGCCAGCAGTTACTCTGGCTCCACAGATACGCAGTATTTT. Encoded protein: CASSYSGSTDTQYF. This rearrangement joins TRBV6-5 to TRBJ2-3; D ambiguous. Trimming removed 0 bases at V and 2 bases at J, with 6 bases between. The CDR3 is made up of 14 amino acids. The germline gives CDR1 MNHEY, CDR2 SVGAGI.